The 32 T cell receptor beta chains below all came from one sample that was sequenced in a study of early T cells in non-severe SARS-CoV-2 infection. Using its own MiXCR run on the 5' RACE reads, TCRdb lists one record per CDR3 protein. The sample consists of some 66,000 distinct CDR3 sequences, approximately 12% of them appearing once. Sequenced sample: whole blood. The source is an adult who was a healthcare worker with PCR-confirmed SARS-CoV-2 infection or an uninfected control (not recorded which).

There are many counts of this clonotype. The chain recombines TRBV5-4 with TRBJ2-2; the D is unclear. The ends were cut back, 1 base at V and 4 bases at J, with 8 bases in the middle. CDR1 is SGHNT and CDR2 is YYREEE in the germline V gene (reference sequence). This CDR3 has 14 amino acids. The CDR3, as DNA: TGTGCCAGCAGCTTGTACGGATTCACCGGGGAGCTGTTTTTT. Its protein product is CASSLYGFTGELFF.

This clonotype has ten or more counts. The chain carries TRBV6-2 or TRBV6-3 and TRBJ2-3; D uncertain. Per germline, CDR1 MNHEY and CDR2 SVGEGT. The CDR3 extends over 13 amino acids. V was trimmed by 2 bases and J by 5 bases, leaving 8 bases between them. This CDR3 reads CASSYGVVDTQYF. The CDR3 nucleotides are TGTGCCAGCAGTTACGGAGTCGTAGATACGCAGTATTTT.

The CDR3 loop reads CSVEALAGVGNEQFF. DNA of the CDR3: TGCAGCGTTGAAGCTCTAGCGGGAGTTGGCAATGAGCAGTTCTTC. This sequence joins TRBV29-1 and TRBJ2-1; 10 bases are shared with TRBD2. The CDR3 totals 15 residues. In germline, CDR1 is SQVTM, CDR2 ANQGSEA. The V and J ends lost 1 base and 6 bases, in that order; junction bases with no gene match: 6.

V and J are TRBV12-3 or TRBV12-4 and TRBJ1-1; a weak D match, TRBD1 (5 bases). V was cut by 6 bases and J by 8 bases, with 10 bases left in between. CDR3 length: 11 amino acids. The CDR3 here is CASRIRGEAFF. The CDR3, as DNA: TGTGCCAGCAGGATTCGGGGCGAAGCTTTCTTT.

This clonotype appeared a few times. V and J are TRBV6-5 and TRBJ2-6; the D gene could be TRBD1 or TRBD2 (5 bases each). Deletions cut 4 bases from V and 4 bases from J, with 17 bases between. The germline CDR1 and CDR2 sequences are MNHEY and SVGAGI. The CDR3 covers 17 residues. This chain's CDR3 is CASSSDRLLGGANVLTF. CDR3 DNA: TGTGCCAGCAGTTCCGACAGACTACTAGGGGGGGCCAACGTCCTGACTTTC.

This clonotype was counted only a few times. This chain joins TRBV20-1 and TRBJ2-7; D unclear. Trimming pared 7 bases from V and 2 bases from J, leaving 15 bases between. Germline loops: CDR1 DFQATT, CDR2 SNEGSKA (reference sequence). The CDR3 spans 13 residues. The CDR3 coding sequence is TGCAGTGTAGTCCCTAGTATCGCCTACGAGCAGTACTTC. This sequence encodes CSVVPSIAYEQYF.

In this sample, this clonotype turned up many times. The gene calls are TRBV6-1 and TRBJ2-1; D ambiguous. CDR3 length equals 12 residues. The germline gives CDR1 MNHNS, CDR2 SASEGT. V lost 0 bases to trimming and J lost 8 bases, with 5 bases between them. DNA of the CDR3: TGTGCCAGCAGTGAAGCGTTCGATGAGCAGTTCTTC. The encoded protein is CASSEAFDEQFF.

Points on this clonotype: Sequence at one end of the junction differs from germline and may be a read error. This chain joins TRBV7-2 and TRBJ2-1; 10 nucleotides match TRBD2. Per germline, CDR1 SGHTA and CDR2 FQGNSA. The CDR3 is 15 amino acids. The DNA of the CDR3 is TGTGCCAGCAGCCTAGCGGGGGACACCTACAATGAGCAGTTCTTC. The encoded protein is CASSLAGDTYNEQFF.

The chain has TRBV15 and TRBJ2-2, with D perhaps matching TRBD1 (6 bases). There are 16 residues in the CDR3. Trimming took 1 base from V and 3 from J, leaving 12 bases between them. Germline CDR1 LNHNV, CDR2 YYDKDF (reference sequence). The CDR3 reads CATSRVMGADTGELFF. For the CDR3, the DNA is TGTGCCACCAGCAGAGTAATGGGGGCCGACACCGGGGAGCTGTTTTTT.

This clonotype was observed a handful of times. The chain links TRBV12-3 or TRBV12-4 to TRBJ1-1, with D maybe TRBD1 (5 bases). The CDR3 has 15 residues. V shed 0 bases and J shed 4 bases, with 12 bases lying between them. The CDR3 DNA sequence: TGTGCCAGCAGTTTAGCGGCCGGGACCGGCACTGAAGCTTTCTTT. Translating gives CASSLAAGTGTEAFF.

This clonotype was counted only a few times. In nucleotides, the CDR3 is TGCGCCAGTCGACAGGGGCGGGACACTGAAGCTTTCTTT. Translation gives CASRQGRDTEAFF. The gene calls are TRBV10-2 and TRBJ1-1; TRBD1 agrees at 8 bases. Trimming at V came to 9 bases and at J to 3 bases, leaving 6 bases not matched to a gene. The CDR3 has 13 amino acids. CDR1 and CDR2 from the germline V gene are WSHSY and SAAADI.

This clonotype was observed a few times. The rearrangement uses TRBV11-2 and TRBJ2-2, with 8 bases lining up with TRBD1. V lost 6 bases, J lost 4 bases, and 10 bases stayed unmatched. From germline, CDR1 is SGHAT and CDR2 FQNNGV. This CDR3 comprises 16 residues. CDR3 DNA sequence: TGTGCCAGCAGAAGGCCCGGGACAGGCCTCACCGGGGAGCTGTTTTTT. Amino acid sequence: CASRRPGTGLTGELFF.

J is TRBJ2-3 and V is TRBV6-1; 7 bases align to TRBD2. The CDR3 extends over 14 amino acids. The germline gives CDR1 MNHNS, CDR2 SASEGT. J lost 6 bases, V lost 3 bases, and 6 bases had no gene match. The CDR3 DNA sequence: TGTGCCAGCAGTGACCTTGCGGGAGCCGATACGCAGTATTTT. This gives the protein CASSDLAGADTQYF.

The V gene is TRBV28, the J gene TRBJ2-5; 8 bases match TRBD1. The germline V gene has CDR1 MDHEN and CDR2 SYDVKM. Trimming cost V 7 bases and J 3 bases; bases outside gene matches: 4. The CDR3 contains 13 residues. Written as DNA, the CDR3 is TGTGCCAGCAACAGGGGGATTAAAGAGACCCAGTACTTC. Its protein product is CASNRGIKETQYF.

This clonotype was counted between two and nine times. V usage is TRBV29-1 and J usage is TRBJ1-1; 8 bases are a match to TRBD1. V gave up 5 bases and J gave up 1 base; unmatched junction bases: 6. CDR1 and CDR2 from the germline V gene are SQVTM and ANQGSEA. This CDR3 is 14 amino acids long. CDR3 region: CSVKLQGGNTEAFF. As DNA, the CDR3 is TGCAGCGTTAAATTACAGGGGGGGAACACTGAAGCTTTCTTT.

This clonotype showed up just a few times. The chain has TRBV5-1 and TRBJ1-4, with no clear D. The ends were cut back, 0 bases at V and 3 bases at J, with 6 bases in the middle. This CDR3 is built from 14 residues. Germline-derived CDR1 and CDR2 are SGHRS and YFSETQ. The DNA of the CDR3 is TGCGCCAGCAGCTTGGCCGGGGCTAATGAAAAACTGTTTTTT. This codes for CASSLAGANEKLFF.

This chain joins TRBV29-1 and TRBJ2-2; 7 nucleotides align to TRBD1. Germline CDR1 SQVTM, CDR2 ANQGSEA. The CDR3 contains 13 residues. V was clipped by 7 bases and J by 1 base; unmatched bases: 3. CDR3 nucleotides: TGCAGCGCCGGGACAGAGAACACCGGGGAGCTGTTTTTT. The encoded protein is CSAGTENTGELFF.

This clonotype has at least ten counts. The chain joins TRBV5-4 to TRBJ2-2; 8 bases are shared with TRBD2. The germline CDR1 and CDR2 sequences are SGHNT and YYREEE (reference sequence). The CDR3 runs 15 residues. V lost 2 bases, J lost 4 bases, and 4 bases stayed unmatched. In DNA form, the CDR3 reads TGTGCCAGCAGCTTTTCGAGCGGGGGCACCGGGGAGCTGTTTTTT. It specifies CASSFSSGGTGELFF.

This clonotype was observed at least ten times. The rearrangement links TRBV7-2 to TRBJ2-7, with unresolved D. V gave up 5 bases and J gave up 0 bases, with 11 bases separating them. The length of the CDR3 is 14 residues. Germline values: CDR1 SGHTA, CDR2 FQGNSA. CDR3 in amino acids: CASSPTAASYEQYF. The CDR3 DNA reads as TGTGCCAGCAGCCCGACGGCGGCCTCCTACGAGCAGTACTTC. Combining the CDR3 with reference TRBV7-2 and TRBJ2-7 gives the whole variable domain GAGVSQSPSNKVTEKGKDVELRCDPISGHTALYWYRQSLGQGLEFLIYFQGNSAPDKSGLPSDRFSAERTGGSVSTLTIQRTQQEDSAVYLCASSPTAASYEQYFGPGTRLTVT.

This clonotype turned up a few times. CDR3 sequence: CSVIPGLAGSTDTQYF. The CDR3 DNA is TGCAGCGTAATTCCCGGACTAGCGGGAAGCACAGATACGCAGTATTTT. V and J are TRBV29-1 and TRBJ2-3, with 12 positions matching TRBD2. The CDR3 length is 16 residues. Germline values: CDR1 SQVTM, CDR2 ANQGSEA. The V gene end was trimmed by 6 bases and the J gene end by 0 bases; junction bases not matched to a gene: 7.

This clonotype was picked up a small number of times. The chain couples TRBV12-3 or TRBV12-4 to TRBJ2-1; 8 positions match TRBD1. The CDR3 spans 15 residues. V shed 2 bases and J 5 bases; nucleotides not matched to a gene: 5. The CDR3 region has the DNA TGTGCCAGCAGTTTACTGGACAGGGACCACAATGAGCAGTTCTTC. Translating gives CASSLLDRDHNEQFF.

The CDR3 DNA sequence: TGCGCCAGCAGCTTGGTTAGCGGAGGAGAAGAGACCCAGTACTTC. Its protein product is CASSLVSGGEETQYF. The V and J genes are TRBV5-1 and TRBJ2-5; D perhaps matches TRBD2 (6 bases). Trimming took 0 bases from V and 3 from J, leaving 12 bases between them. CDR1 and CDR2 (germline): SGHRS, YFSETQ. The CDR3 is 15 amino acids. The full variable domain, in which reference TRBV5-1 and TRBJ2-5 provide the parts outside the CDR3, is KAGVTQTPRYLIKTRGQQVTLSCSPISGHRSVSWYQQTPGQGLQFLFEYFSETQRNKGNFPGRFSGRQFSNSRSEMNVSTLELGDSALYLCASSLVSGGEETQYFGPGTRLLVL.

The chain employs TRBV7-9 and TRBJ2-1; 8 bases line up with TRBD2. The CDR3 runs to 16 residues. CDR1 is SEHNR, CDR2 FQNEAQ, per germline (reference sequence). V shed 4 bases and J 5 bases; nucleotides not matched to a gene: 10. In DNA form, the CDR3 reads TGTGCCAGCAGCTCCCCCCCCAGCGGGAGCGACAATGAGCAGTTCTTC. Encoded protein: CASSSPPSGSDNEQFF.

In this sample, this clonotype turned up a few times. The V and J genes are TRBV12-3 or TRBV12-4 and TRBJ2-5; D is unclear. Deletions cut 6 bases from V and 0 bases from J, with 5 bases between. There are 12 residues in the CDR3. This chain's CDR3 is CASRPDQETQYF. CDR3 in DNA: TGTGCCAGCAGACCAGACCAAGAGACCCAGTACTTC.

The chain uses TRBV12-3 or TRBV12-4 and TRBJ2-2; the D gene is possibly TRBD2 (5 bases). Trimming removed 3 bases at V and 8 bases at J, with 13 bases between. This CDR3 region has 14 residues. In DNA form, the CDR3 reads TGTGCCAGCAGTTTTTTCCCGGGGTTGGGGGAGCTGTTTTTT. This translates into CASSFFPGLGELFF.

This clonotype came up many times. The chain carries TRBV24-1 and TRBJ2-1; 11 bases fit TRBD2. Germline values: CDR1 KGHDR, CDR2 SFDVKD. V lost 4 bases and J lost 4; bases outside the gene matches: 5. This CDR3 has 16 residues. CDR3 in amino acids: CATSETGTSGYNEQFF. CDR3 DNA sequence: TGTGCCACCAGTGAAACCGGGACTAGCGGTTACAATGAGCAGTTCTTC.

In this sample, this clonotype turned up many times. V gene TRBV6-6 combines with J gene TRBJ2-1; a weak D match, TRBD2 (6 bases). This CDR3 has 16 amino acids. Germline lookup yields CDR1 MNHNY and CDR2 SVGAGI (reference sequence). V was cut by 10 bases and J by 0 bases, with 19 bases left in between. DNA for the CDR3: TGTGCCACCAAACCAAGCGGGCTGAGCTCCTACAATGAGCAGTTCTTC. Residues: CATKPSGLSSYNEQFF.

This clonotype was seen a handful of times. V is TRBV6-4 and J is TRBJ2-1; TRBD2 agrees at 8 bases. V trimming: 5 bases; J trimming: 2 bases; junction bases outside the gene matches: 5. This CDR3 spans 15 amino acids. CDR1 and CDR2 (germline): MRHNA, SNTAGT. The CDR3 DNA follows: TGTGCCAGCAGTTATAGCGGGGAACCCTACAATGAGCAGTTCTTC. Encoded protein: CASSYSGEPYNEQFF.

The chain is built from TRBV20-1 and TRBJ2-4; 9 positions match TRBD1. Germline trimming cut 6 bases from V and 5 bases from J; bases unmatched to any gene: 8. Germline CDR1 DFQATT, CDR2 SNEGSKA (reference sequence). The CDR3 has 14 amino acids. Here the CDR3 DNA reads TGCAGTGCAGGCGGCGGGACAGGGCAAAACATTCAGTACTTC. The encoded protein is CSAGGGTGQNIQYF.

The sample holds many counts of this clonotype. The chain links TRBV20-1 to TRBJ1-4; D might be TRBD1 (5 bases). Trimming took off 0 bases at V and 14 bases at J, with 16 bases between the two ends. There are 13 residues in the CDR3. CDR1 DFQATT and CDR2 SNEGSKA come from the germline V gene (reference sequence). The CDR3 loop reads CSARDPLTGTLFF. CDR3 coding DNA: TGCAGTGCTAGAGATCCTTTAACCGGGACTCTGTTTTTT.

This clonotype was seen ten or more times. The chain employs TRBV19 and TRBJ2-3; D gene uncertain. Germline V gives CDR1 LNHDA, CDR2 SQIVND (reference sequence). The V end lost 5 bases, the J end lost 2 bases, and 2 bases lay between the germline ends. The CDR3 contains 11 residues. CDR3 coding DNA: TGTGCCAGTAGTGCCACAGATACGCAGTATTTT. The encoded protein is CASSATDTQYF.

This clonotype has a handful of counts. The chain carries TRBV9 and TRBJ2-2, with 8 bases identical to TRBD1. V lost 0 bases and J lost 8; bases outside the gene matches: 18. The CDR3 has 19 residues. CDR1 is SGDLS and CDR2 is YYNGEE in the germline V gene. In nucleotides, the CDR3 is TGTGCCAGCAGCGTAGCCCCCTTACCTCGACAGGGGACTGATGGGGAGCTGTTTTTT. Translated, it gives CASSVAPLPRQGTDGELFF.